In its sample, the clone carrying this T cell receptor beta chain was seen once. An end of the junction differs from the germline gene, which may be a read error. This entry belongs to a study of blood T cell repertoires in COVID-19. At the level of the study: Sample material is recorded as cDNA or gDNA derived from T cells, B-cell-depleted T cells, or PBMCs.

As originally analysed: From reference gene primer amplification, estimates of nucleated cell counts were derived. Produced via immunoSEQ multiplex PCR; TCRdb's table is partial and in-frame only. Clone size and the V and J calls come from that table; the DNA yielded D and trimming. The sample carries a few hundred thousand clones, around nine tenths recorded once. The CDR3 extends over 14 amino acids. Germline V gene lookup returns CDR1 KGHSH and CDR2 LQKENI. The chain carries TRBV18 and TRBJ1-1; D possibly corresponds to TRBD1 (5 bases). Sequenced material: peripheral blood. The sequence was collected from a woman aged 45 to 65 with active or convalescent COVID-19. CDR3 nucleotides: TGTGCCAGCGCACCCCGGGGGGGGAAAACTGAAGCTTTCTTT. Protein sequence: CASAPRGGKTEAFF. The entire variable domain, with the rest obtained from reference TRBV18 and TRBJ1-1, is as follows: NAGVMQNPRHLVRRRGQEARLRCSPMKGHSHVYWYRQLPEEGLKFMVYLQKENIIDESGMPKERFSAEFPKEGPSILRIQQVVRGDSAAYFCASAPRGGKTEAFFGQGTRLTVV.